A single sample gave rise to the 10 T cell receptor beta chains below, sequenced in a study of T cell responses to AZD1222 COVID-19 vaccine. Method: immunoSEQ multiplex PCR; TCRdb's copy keeps in-frame clones and lacks some. The profile shows over 150,000 clones, about nine tenths of them singletons. Specimen: peripheral blood, collected on day 0 of AZD1222 vaccination. The receptors derive from an adult in good health.

The CDR3 bases are TGTGCCAGCAGTTCCAGCGGGGGTACAGATACGCAGTATTTT. Its translation is CASSSSGGTDTQYF. The rearrangement uses TRBV6-5 and TRBJ2-3; the match to TRBD2 covers 8 bases. Germline CDR1 reads MNHEY; CDR2 reads SVGAGI. J was trimmed by 3 bases and V by 4 bases; bases with no gene match: 3. The CDR3 is made up of 14 amino acids.

The chain uses TRBV7-8 and TRBJ1-6; the match to TRBD1 covers 9 bases. V dropped 5 bases and J dropped 9; count of bases not matched to a gene: 5. Germline assignment: CDR1 SGHVS and CDR2 FQNEAQ. CDR3 length: 14 amino acids. DNA of the CDR3: TGTGCCAGCAGCCCAGGGACAGGGATTTCACCCCTCCACTTT. Translating gives CASSPGTGISPLHF. Complete variable domain (other parts from reference TRBV7-8 and TRBJ1-6): GAGVSQSPRYKVAKRGQDVALRCDPISGHVSLFWYQQALGQGPEFLTYFQNEAQLDKSGLPSDRFFAERPEGSVSTLKIQRTQQEDSAVYLCASSPGTGISPLHFGNGTRLTVT.

This chain uses TRBV6-6 with TRBJ2-7; D is ambiguous. Germline V gene data show CDR1 as MNHNY and CDR2 as SVGAGI (reference sequence). The CDR3 is made up of 16 amino acids. V was trimmed by 8 bases and J by 0 bases, leaving 20 bases between them. CDR3 amino acids: CASGVRTAAGSYEQYF. Here the CDR3 DNA reads TGTGCCAGCGGGGTCCGAACTGCAGCCGGCTCCTACGAGCAGTACTTC.

The DNA for the CDR3 is TGTGCCAGCAGCGCGCCGCATCCGGACACAGGAAGGGAAAAACTGTTTTTT. This gives the protein CASSAPHPDTGREKLFF. This sequence joins TRBV9 and TRBJ1-4; possible D gene TRBD1, 5 bases. The CDR3 loop spans 17 amino acids. Germline CDR1 is SGDLS and CDR2 is YYNGEE. Deletions cut 3 bases from V and 8 bases from J, with 23 bases between.

J is TRBJ1-1 and V is TRBV3-1 (or the pseudogene TRBV3-2); maybe TRBD1 (5 bases). Germline values: CDR1 LGHDT, CDR2 YNNKEL (reference sequence). The V gene lost 7 bases and the J gene lost 11 bases, with 26 bases spanning the gap. The CDR3 runs 15 residues. CDR3 amino acids: CASNKRAVRAGRAFF. The CDR3 DNA follows: TGTGCCAGCAACAAGCGGGCAGTCAGGGCCGGGAGGGCTTTCTTT.

This chain connects TRBV9 to TRBJ2-1; 8 bases are shared with TRBD2. The V gene's germline CDR1 is SGDLS and CDR2 YYNGEE. Trimming cost V 0 bases and J 0 bases; bases outside gene matches: 5. This CDR3 is 17 amino acids long. The CDR3 region is CASSVEPGGGSYNEQFF. In DNA, the CDR3 is TGTGCCAGCAGCGTAGAGCCGGGGGGGGGCTCCTACAATGAGCAGTTCTTC.

The chain employs TRBV20-1 and TRBJ1-2, with a weak D call TRBD1 (5 bases). This CDR3 spans 12 amino acids. Germline CDR1 reads DFQATT; CDR2 reads SNEGSKA (reference sequence). V was cut by 3 bases and J by 8 bases, with 13 bases left in between. The CDR3 DNA reads as TGCAGTGCTAGTTTCGGGGCGTCCGGCTACACCTTC. It encodes CSASFGASGYTF.

The CDR3 spells CASRRDRGAAYEQYF. The CDR3 bases are TGTGCCAGCAGGCGGGACAGGGGAGCAGCCTACGAGCAGTACTTC. The chain recombines TRBV5-4 with TRBJ2-7, with TRBD1 matching over 10 bases. Germline CDR1 reads SGHNT; CDR2 reads YYREEE (reference sequence). With V trimmed by 5 bases and J by 2 bases, 7 bases remained unmatched. This CDR3 comprises 15 residues.

The genes are TRBV28 and TRBJ2-3; either TRBD1 or TRBD2 may supply D (5 bases each). Trimming cost V 2 bases and J 0 bases, with 15 bases left between them. The germline CDR1 and CDR2 sequences are MDHEN and SYDVKM. The CDR3 spans 17 residues. The CDR3 DNA sequence: TGTGCCAGCAGTTTAGGGGGTAGGGGCCCTAGCACAGATACGCAGTATTTT. Residues: CASSLGGRGPSTDTQYF. The whole variable domain, filled in from reference TRBV28 and TRBJ2-3, reads DVKVTQSSRYLVKRTGEKVFLECVQDMDHENMFWYRQDPGLGLRLIYFSYDVKMKEKGDIPEGYSVSREKKERFSLILESASTNQTSMYLCASSLGGRGPSTDTQYFGPGTRLTVL.

Details on this clone: Other nucleotide sequences in the sample specify the same CDR3. The chain combines TRBV15 with TRBJ1-1; no clear D. Germline-derived CDR1 and CDR2 are LNHNV and YYDKDF (reference sequence). The CDR3 totals 13 residues. With 0 bases removed from V and 5 bases from J, the gap between germline ends came to 7 bases. The CDR3: CATSRDPGTEAFF. The CDR3 region has the DNA TGTGCCACCAGCAGAGATCCGGGGACTGAAGCTTTCTTT.